What follows are 22 T cell receptor beta chains derived from one specimen sequenced in a study of shared clonotypes between healthy human individuals. TCRdb's table, derived via immunoSEQ multiplex PCR, lists solely in-frame clones and lacks some. The data hold about 980,000 clones, with 76% observed a single time. The specimen was memory CD4+ T cells sorted from blood. The subset is: CD45RA-negative fraction. All receptors come from a man aged 18 to 30 in good health.

This clone came up a few times. The V call is TRBV4-3, the J call TRBJ2-7; weak D call: TRBD2 (6 bases). CDR1 LGHNA and CDR2 YSLEER come from the germline V gene. V gave up 1 base and J gave up 3 bases, with 13 bases separating them. There are 15 residues in the CDR3. For the CDR3, the DNA is TGCGCCAGCAGCCAAGTATTAGCGGCCTTCTACGAGCAGTACTTC. Its protein product is CASSQVLAAFYEQYF.

The V and J genes are TRBV7-2 and TRBJ1-2; 10 bases are a match to TRBD1. The germline CDR1 and CDR2 sequences are SGHTA and FQGNSA. The J segment lost 8 bases and the V segment lost 1 base, leaving 10 bases of the junction unmatched. The CDR3 loop spans 16 amino acids. CDR3 sequence (DNA): TGTGCCAGCAGCTTAGATGGGGACAGGGGCTCTCGAGGCTACACCTTC. This gives the protein CASSLDGDRGSRGYTF.

The rearrangement joins TRBV2 to TRBJ2-3, with 7 bases lining up with TRBD2. V gave up 8 bases and J gave up 2 bases; unmatched junction bases: 7. CDR1 SNHLY and CDR2 FYNNEI come from the germline V gene. This CDR3 region has 14 residues. The CDR3 spells CASSGLGATDTQYF. CDR3 nucleotides: TGTGCCAGCTCTGGACTAGGGGCCACAGATACGCAGTATTTT.

The chain carries TRBV7-3 and TRBJ2-1, with D maybe TRBD2 (5 bases). The CDR3 has 12 residues. Trimming removed 2 bases from V and 15 bases from J, with 14 bases in between. Germline lookup yields CDR1 SGHTA and CDR2 FQGTGA. CDR3 sequence reads: CASSLGHGVWFF. CDR3 nucleotide sequence: TGTGCCAGCAGCTTAGGTCACGGGGTTTGGTTCTTC.

V usage is TRBV5-5 and J usage is TRBJ2-6; perhaps D is TRBD1 or TRBD2 (5 bases each). V was pared by 0 bases and J by 0 bases, with 13 bases between. This CDR3 has 18 amino acids. Looked up from germline, CDR1 is SGHKS and CDR2 is YYEKEE (reference sequence). The CDR3 DNA reads TGTGCCAGCAGCTTGGGGGGACCGCTGAGCTCTGGGGCCAACGTCCTGACTTTC. Residues: CASSLGGPLSSGANVLTF.

The chain couples TRBV6-1 to TRBJ1-6; D possibly corresponds to TRBD1 (6 bases). The germline gives CDR1 MNHNS, CDR2 SASEGT. V was shortened by 0 bases and J by 9 bases, with 6 bases between the two germline ends. The CDR3 is 13 amino acids. The CDR3, as DNA: TGTGCCAGCAGTGAAGCCAGGGGTTCACCCCTCCACTTT. Residues: CASSEARGSPLHF.

V is TRBV6-5 and J is TRBJ2-5; D might be TRBD2 (6 bases). V was shortened by 6 bases and J by 6 bases, with 17 bases between the two germline ends. The germline V gene encodes CDR1 MNHEY and CDR2 SVGAGI. CDR3 size: 14 residues. The DNA for the CDR3 is TGTGCCAGCAGGCTTGGGACGGGGGTAAAGACCCAGTACTTC. Its protein product is CASRLGTGVKTQYF.

This clone was counted only a few times. This rearrangement joins TRBV7-2 to TRBJ1-2, with 8 positions matching TRBD1. V gave up 3 bases and J gave up 6 bases; unmatched junction bases: 12. CDR3 length: 16 residues. Germline CDR1 and CDR2: SGHTA and FQGNSA. CDR3 DNA sequence: TGTGCCAGCAGCTTTGATTGGCAGGGGGCAGTGGATGGCTACACCTTC. This gives the protein CASSFDWQGAVDGYTF.

In nucleotides, the CDR3 is TGTGCCAGCACCCAAAACCCCCTTCTAGCCAAAAACATTCAGTACTTC. It yields the protein CASTQNPLLAKNIQYF. The chain has TRBV2 and TRBJ2-4; D gene ambiguous. The germline gives CDR1 SNHLY, CDR2 FYNNEI. V was shortened by 7 bases and J by 0 bases, with 16 bases between the two germline ends. This CDR3 is 16 amino acids long.

The rearrangement joins TRBV30 to TRBJ2-5; a weak D match, TRBD2 (5 bases). The DNA end is a closer match to TRBJ2-7, so the J assignment may be wrong. CDR3 length: 13 amino acids. Germline CDR1 and CDR2: GTSNPN and SVGIG (reference sequence). The CDR3 DNA reads TGTGCCTGGAACGGACTCGGCTCCTACGAGCAGTACTTC. Residues: CAWNGLGSYEQYF.

The chain joins TRBV6-5 to TRBJ1-2; 9 bases agree with TRBD1. J lost 2 bases, V lost 5 bases, and 0 bases had no gene match. The CDR3 totals 13 residues. Germline CDR1 and CDR2: MNHEY and SVGAGI. The CDR3 here is CASSTGGNYGYTF. Here the CDR3 DNA reads TGTGCCAGCAGTACAGGGGGCAACTATGGCTACACCTTC.

For this clone: This specimen includes other DNA sequences encoding the same CDR3. The chain combines TRBV19 with TRBJ2-4, with D unclear. This CDR3 comprises 11 residues. V lost 3 bases and J 7 bases, leaving 4 bases between the germline ends. The germline V gene has CDR1 LNHDA and CDR2 SQIVND (reference sequence). This CDR3 reads CASSIRNIQYF. DNA of the CDR3: TGTGCCAGTAGTATCCGGAACATTCAGTACTTC.

This clone was seen only once. The rearrangement joins TRBV7-2 to TRBJ2-1, with D possibly being TRBD2 (5 bases). Germline V gene data show CDR1 as SGHTA and CDR2 as FQGNSA. The CDR3 consists of 13 residues. V was trimmed by 4 bases and J by 5 bases, leaving 9 bases between them. Written as DNA, the CDR3 is TGTGCCAGCAGCTACGGACTGAACAATGAGCAGTTCTTC. As protein: CASSYGLNNEQFF.

This chain links TRBV5-4 with TRBJ2-7, with a possible D match to TRBD2 (5 bases). V dropped 3 bases and J dropped 4 bases, with 14 bases sitting between them. There are 14 residues in the CDR3. Germline assignment: CDR1 SGHNT and CDR2 YYREEE (reference sequence). CDR3 nucleotide sequence: TGTGCCAGCAGCTCCCGGTCGGAGGTGTACGAGCAGTACTTC. Translating it yields CASSSRSEVYEQYF.

The genes are TRBV7-9 and TRBJ2-2; either TRBD1 or TRBD2 may supply D (5 bases each). V gave up 4 bases and J gave up 1 base, with 13 bases separating them. The length of the CDR3 is 16 residues. Germline V gene lookup returns CDR1 SEHNR and CDR2 FQNEAQ (reference sequence). In nucleotides, the CDR3 is TGTGCCAGCAGCTCAGGTCTGGGGGAGAACACCGGGGAGCTGTTTTTT. Its translation is CASSSGLGENTGELFF. The full variable domain, rest sourced from reference TRBV7-9 and TRBJ2-2, is DTGVSQNPRHKITKRGQNVTFRCDPISEHNRLYWYRQTLGQGPEFLTYFQNEAQLEKSRLLSDRFSAERPKGSFSTLEIQRTEQGDSAMYLCASSSGLGENTGELFFGEGSRLTVL.

The chain joins TRBV7-2 to TRBJ2-1; possible D gene TRBD2, 5 bases. V lost 3 bases and J 4 bases, leaving 13 bases between the germline ends. From germline, CDR1 is SGHTA and CDR2 FQGNSA. This CDR3 comprises 15 residues. CDR3: CASSLAGGEYNEQFF. The CDR3 bases are TGTGCCAGCAGCTTGGCGGGTGGGGAATACAATGAGCAGTTCTTC.

The chain employs TRBV11-2 and TRBJ1-6, with D hard to call. The germline V and J ends were trimmed by 1 base and 11 bases, with 9 bases remaining between them. The CDR3 has 13 amino acids. Looked up from germline, CDR1 is SGHAT and CDR2 is FQNNGV. The CDR3 DNA reads as TGTGCCAGCAGCTTAGCGTTGGATACACCCCTCCACTTT. It specifies CASSLALDTPLHF.

The chain couples TRBV7-8 to TRBJ1-3; D remains ambiguous. V lost 3 bases to trimming and J lost 4 bases, with 10 bases between them. The CDR3 contains 14 residues. Germline V CDR1 and CDR2: SGHVS, FQNEAQ. The CDR3 region is CASSFKEKGNTIYF. The CDR3 DNA reads as TGTGCCAGCAGCTTCAAGGAAAAAGGAAACACCATATATTTT. The complete variable domain, with remaining parts taken from reference TRBV7-8 and TRBJ1-3, reads GAGVSQSPRYKVAKRGQDVALRCDPISGHVSLFWYQQALGQGPEFLTYFQNEAQLDKSGLPSDRFFAERPEGSVSTLKIQRTQQEDSAVYLCASSFKEKGNTIYFGEGSWLTVV.

This clone was detected only a few times. A much larger clonotype is one base distant, so this may be a read error. This chain joins TRBV28 and TRBJ1-6; tentatively, D is TRBD1 (6 bases). Germline CDR1 is MDHEN and CDR2 is SYDVKM. V was cut by 5 bases and J by 7 bases, with 9 bases left in between. There are 13 residues in the CDR3. The CDR3 region is CASSGQWNSPLHF. The CDR3 coding sequence is TGTGCCAGCAGTGGACAGTGGAATTCACCCCTCCACTTT.

CDR3 in amino acids: CASSLTGADEQFF. The CDR3 DNA sequence: TGCGCCAGCAGCTTGACAGGGGCGGATGAGCAGTTCTTC. This rearrangement joins TRBV5-1 to TRBJ2-1; 7 nucleotides match TRBD1. CDR1 is SGHRS and CDR2 is YFSETQ in the germline V gene. CDR3 length equals 13 residues. V trimming: 1 base; J trimming: 8 bases; junction bases outside the gene matches: 3.

The V and J genes are TRBV2 and TRBJ1-5; perhaps TRBD1 as D (5 bases). Trimming stripped 8 bases from V and 1 base from J, with 12 bases between. CDR1 is SNHLY, CDR2 FYNNEI, per germline. The CDR3 spans 14 residues. CDR3 DNA: TGTGCCAGCCACGGGACTATGAGCAATCAGCCCCAGCATTTT. Translation: CASHGTMSNQPQHF. Complete variable domain (other parts from reference TRBV2 and TRBJ1-5): EPEVTQTPSHQVTQMGQEVILRCVPISNHLYFYWYRQILGQKVEFLVSFYNNEISEKSEIFDDQFSVERPDGSNFTLKIRSTKLEDSAMYFCASHGTMSNQPQHFGDGTRLSIL.

The V gene is TRBV19, the J gene TRBJ2-2, with 9 nucleotides matching TRBD2. Germline CDR1 and CDR2: LNHDA and SQIVND (reference sequence). Germline trimming cut 5 bases from V and 1 base from J; bases unmatched to any gene: 2. The CDR3 is made up of 15 amino acids. CDR3 amino acids: CASSRLAVNTGELFF. In nucleotides, the CDR3 is TGTGCCAGTAGTCGACTAGCGGTGAACACCGGGGAGCTGTTTTTT.